Listed here is a single T cell receptor (beta chain). Its antigen is currently unknown. The CDR3 runs to 15 residues. CDR1 and CDR2 (germline): SGHRS, YFSETQ. V dropped 0 bases and J dropped 2; count of bases not matched to a gene: 4. This sample is drawn from a study of cytomegalovirus exposure and HLA in healthy donors. Study-wide results and caveats: A later analysis appeared to link common viral pathogens to several of the most significant clusters. Indistinguishability led to the exclusion of some V segments, TRBV6-2 and TRBV6-3 included.

Amplification used 60 Vbeta primers and 13 Jbeta primers. The table came from immunoSEQ multiplex PCR; TCRdb's copy has only in-frame clones and leaves some out. The table has roughly 230,000 clones, around 80% seen once. The V and J genes are TRBV5-1 and TRBJ1-2; TRBD1 agrees at 7 bases. The sequence was obtained from a boy aged 5-17 years in good health and CMV-seronegative. Sequencing was performed on PBMCs. The CDR3 here is CASSLGQGGNYGYTF. DNA of the CDR3: TGCGCCAGCAGCTTGGGACAGGGCGGCAACTATGGCTACACCTTC.